The 7 T cell receptor beta chains listed next were all sequenced from one sample in a study of cytomegalovirus exposure and HLA in healthy donors. This PCR relied on a set of 60 Vbeta primers and 13 Jbeta primers. The repertoire was sequenced with immunoSEQ multiplex PCR; TCRdb's copy has only in-frame clones and lacks some. The data hold roughly 160,000 clones, with roughly 77% observed a single time. The specimen sequenced was PBMCs. These TCRs come from a man aged 45-60 years in good health and CMV-seropositive.

This sequence joins TRBV18 and TRBJ1-3; 7 bases match TRBD1. Trimming at V came to 5 bases and at J to 0 bases, leaving 7 bases not matched to a gene. The germline V gene has CDR1 KGHSH and CDR2 LQKENI. The CDR3 has 16 amino acids. The CDR3 region is CASSMGQSRSGNTIYF. Written as DNA, the CDR3 is TGTGCCAGCTCAATGGGACAGTCCCGCTCTGGAAACACCATATATTTT.

The V call is TRBV10-3, the J call TRBJ2-4; tentatively, D is TRBD1 (5 bases). V was shortened by 0 bases and J by 0 bases, with 12 bases between the two germline ends. The CDR3 has 17 amino acids. The germline gives CDR1 ENHRY, CDR2 SYGVKD. CDR3 coding DNA: TGTGCCATCAGTGAGTCGGCAGGGCCGATAGCCAAAAACATTCAGTACTTC. Its protein is CAISESAGPIAKNIQYF.

This chain links TRBV19 with TRBJ2-7, with 11 bases identical to TRBD1. The germline V gene encodes CDR1 LNHDA and CDR2 SQIVND (reference sequence). The CDR3 is made up of 15 amino acids. J gave up 3 bases and V 7 bases, and 8 bases lay outside the gene matches. This CDR3 reads CASKGRGQGDYEQYF. In DNA form, the CDR3 reads TGTGCCAGTAAGGGCCGGGGACAGGGGGACTACGAGCAGTACTTC.

This clone was found a few times. This rearrangement joins TRBV6-1 to TRBJ2-7; 9 positions match TRBD1. This CDR3 has 15 amino acids. V shed 7 bases and J 5 bases; nucleotides not matched to a gene: 12. Germline-derived CDR1 and CDR2 are MNHNS and SASEGT. In nucleotides, the CDR3 is TGTGCCAGCACCTTAACAGGGGGCAGTAACCACGAGCAGTACTTC. As protein: CASTLTGGSNHEQYF.

The chain links TRBV5-1 to TRBJ2-5; 9 bases align to TRBD2. J gave up 2 bases and V 1 base, and 6 bases lay outside the gene matches. CDR3 size: 16 residues. Germline values: CDR1 SGHRS, CDR2 YFSETQ. CDR3: CASSLRASGVQETQYF. As DNA, the CDR3 is TGCGCCAGCAGCTTGCGGGCTAGCGGGGTGCAAGAGACCCAGTACTTC.

The chain combines TRBV30 with TRBJ1-6, with a tentative D call TRBD1 (6 bases). The V gene lost 2 bases and the J gene lost 1 base, with 6 bases spanning the gap. This CDR3 has 14 residues. Germline V CDR1 and CDR2: GTSNPN, SVGIG (reference sequence). CDR3 residues: CAWSTGSYNSPLHF. The CDR3 DNA reads TGTGCCTGGAGTACAGGGTCCTATAATTCACCCCTCCACTTT.

The gene calls are TRBV4-1 and TRBJ2-7; D is possibly TRBD1 (6 bases). In germline, CDR1 is MGHRA, CDR2 YSYEKL. V was clipped by 1 base and J by 1 base, with 8 bases between them. The CDR3 runs to 14 residues. In nucleotides, the CDR3 is TGCGCCAGCAGCCAAGGGACAGTTTCCTACGAGCAGTACTTC. Translating it yields CASSQGTVSYEQYF.